One sample yielded the 32 T cell receptor beta chains listed below, sequenced in a study of blood T cell repertoires in COVID-19. This table comes from immunoSEQ multiplex PCR, and its TCRdb copy is limited to in-frame clones, with some not included. The sample yields 200,000 to 250,000 clones, about 80% seen once. Sequencing input: PBMCs or T cells enriched from blood (not recorded which). The receptor set was obtained from a man aged 55 to 69 who had recovered from COVID-19.

Remarks on this clone: Mismatch with germline at one junction end may stem from a read error. The chain employs TRBV27 and TRBJ1-5, with D unclear. Germline V gives CDR1 MNHEY, CDR2 SMNVEV (reference sequence). CDR3 length: 14 residues. The CDR3 sequence is CANLHILRNQSQHF. The CDR3 DNA reads TGTGCCAACCTCCACATACTACGGAATCAGTCCCAGCATTTT.

This clone was counted ten times or more. J is TRBJ1-3 and V is TRBV7-6; 8 positions agree with TRBD1. Germline CDR1 is SGHVS and CDR2 is FNYEAQ. This CDR3 is built from 15 residues. V lost 6 bases and J lost 4; bases outside the gene matches: 8. CDR3 residues: CASSRQTGAGNTIYF. In DNA, the CDR3 is TGTGCCAGCAGTCGCCAGACAGGGGCAGGAAACACCATATATTTT.

V usage is TRBV7-9 and J usage is TRBJ1-2; D ambiguous. Trimming shortened V by 5 bases and J by 6 bases, and 13 bases separated the two germline ends. CDR3 length: 13 amino acids. CDR1 SEHNR and CDR2 FQNEAQ come from the germline V gene (reference sequence). CDR3 coding DNA: TGTGCCAGCAGCGCCGGCGGCCTCGATGGCTACACCTTC. Protein product: CASSAGGLDGYTF.

The gene calls are TRBV7-9 and TRBJ1-1, with 9 bases fitting TRBD1. This CDR3 has 14 amino acids. Unmatched junction bases numbered 7, after V lost 5 bases and J lost 6 bases. Germline V gene lookup returns CDR1 SEHNR and CDR2 FQNEAQ (reference sequence). CDR3 nucleotides: TGTGCCAGCAGCATCACAGGGGGCCCGGCTGAAGCTTTCTTT. Its translation is CASSITGGPAEAFF.

The J gene is TRBJ2-3, the V gene TRBV23-1, with TRBD2 matching 13 bases. TRBV23-1 is noted as an ORF with a role that remains uncertain. The trim removed 6 bases at V and 2 bases at J, leaving 2 bases unmatched. This CDR3 is built from 15 residues. The CDR3 coding sequence is TGCGCCAGCAGACTAGCGGGGGGGTACACAGATACGCAGTATTTT. It codes for CASRLAGGYTDTQYF.

This rearrangement joins TRBV7-9 to TRBJ1-2, with no clear D. Trimming took 4 bases from V and 8 from J, leaving 14 bases between them. CDR1 SEHNR and CDR2 FQNEAQ come from the germline V gene (reference sequence). This CDR3 has 13 residues. CDR3 nucleotides: TGTGCCAGCAGCTCAAACAACCTGGAGGGCTACACCTTC. It is translated as CASSSNNLEGYTF.

The CDR3 is CASGLGTGRSNYGYTF. The CDR3 DNA reads TGTGCTAGTGGTTTGGGGACAGGTCGATCGAACTATGGCTACACCTTC. V usage is TRBV12-5 and J usage is TRBJ1-2; 7 bases line up with TRBD1. Trimming cost V 1 base and J 2 bases; bases outside gene matches: 7. This CDR3 has 16 amino acids. In germline, CDR1 is LGHNT, CDR2 FRNRAP.

This sequence joins TRBV12-5 and TRBJ2-1; 8 bases agree with TRBD2. Per germline, CDR1 LGHNT and CDR2 FRNRAP. The CDR3 is made up of 19 amino acids. V trimming: 0 bases; J trimming: 0 bases; junction bases outside the gene matches: 10. CDR3 sequence reads: CASGLVAAGATSSYNEQFF. The DNA of the CDR3 is TGTGCTAGTGGTTTGGTAGCAGCGGGGGCCACGAGCTCCTACAATGAGCAGTTCTTC.

The chain recombines TRBV6-5 with TRBJ2-5; possibly TRBD2 for D (7 bases). Germline CDR1 is MNHEY and CDR2 is SVGAGI. V lost 5 bases, J lost 9 bases, and 22 bases lay in between. The CDR3 loop spans 15 amino acids. The CDR3 reads CASSPSGSGAGAQYF. CDR3 bases: TGTGCCAGCAGTCCCTCGGGTTCAGGGGCGGGGGCCCAGTACTTC.

Note on this clone: Other DNA sequences in the same sample also yield this CDR3. The J gene is TRBJ1-2, the V gene TRBV7-9; D is uncertain. V lost 5 bases and J lost 4, with 11 bases in between. The CDR3 contains 13 residues. Per the germline V gene, CDR1 is SEHNR and CDR2 is FQNEAQ (reference sequence). The CDR3 nucleotides read TGTGCCAGCAGCCTCCTTGGAGGCTATGGCTACACCTTC. Its protein product is CASSLLGGYGYTF.

CDR3 protein: CASSAIYGGGTDTQYF. The CDR3 bases are TGTGCCAGCAGCGCCATTTACGGGGGGGGCACAGATACGCAGTATTTT. The chain is built from TRBV3-1 (or the pseudogene TRBV3-2) and TRBJ2-3; 8 positions match TRBD2. The CDR3 is made up of 16 amino acids. Trimming removed 5 bases from V and 1 base from J; junction bases left unmatched: 8. Germline CDR1 and CDR2: LGHDT and YNNKEL (reference sequence).

The chain combines TRBV7-9 with TRBJ1-3; 8 bases map to TRBD1. The CDR3 sequence is 18 residues long. CDR1 and CDR2 from the germline V gene are SEHNR and FQNEAQ (reference sequence). The V gene end was trimmed by 5 bases and the J gene end by 0 bases; junction bases not matched to a gene: 12. CDR3 coding DNA: TGTGCCAGCAGCCCGTGGACAGGGCACCTACTCTCTGGAAACACCATATATTTT. This gives the protein CASSPWTGHLLSGNTIYF. The variable domain in full, with the rest retrieved from reference TRBV7-9 and TRBJ1-3, is DTGVSQNPRHKITKRGQNVTFRCDPISEHNRLYWYRQTLGQGPEFLTYFQNEAQLEKSRLLSDRFSAERPKGSFSTLEIQRTEQGDSAMYLCASSPWTGHLLSGNTIYFGEGSWLTVV.

The chain carries TRBV4-3 and TRBJ1-4, with TRBD1 as a possible D gene (5 bases). The CDR3 is 17 residues long. Germline CDR1 LGHNA, CDR2 YSLEER. Deletions cut 1 base from V and 3 bases from J, with 15 bases between. CDR3 DNA sequence: TGCGCCAGCAGCCAAGGGGCTAGGGGTACGGCTAATGAAAAACTGTTTTTT. Encoded protein: CASSQGARGTANEKLFF.

V is TRBV4-2 and J is TRBJ2-7; 14 bases are shared with TRBD2. Trimming at V came to 6 bases and at J to 7 bases, leaving 5 bases not matched to a gene. Germline assignment: CDR1 LGHNA and CDR2 YNFKEQ. The CDR3 contains 14 residues. The CDR3 loop reads CASSPGLAGDEQYF. The CDR3 DNA reads as TGTGCCAGCAGTCCGGGACTAGCGGGGGATGAGCAGTACTTC.

V and J are TRBV5-1 and TRBJ2-3; TRBD1 aligns across 8 bases. The ends lost 6 bases at V and 4 bases at J; junction bases unmatched: 10. The length of the CDR3 is 15 residues. From germline, CDR1 is SGHRS and CDR2 YFSETQ. In DNA form, the CDR3 reads TGCGCCAGCAAGAATGGGGACAGGCTGCCAGATACGCAGTATTTT. It is translated as CASKNGDRLPDTQYF.

The chain employs TRBV5-1 and TRBJ2-5; no clear D gene. Germline lookup yields CDR1 SGHRS and CDR2 YFSETQ. Trimming pared 1 base from V and 0 bases from J, leaving 10 bases between. This CDR3 contains 15 residues. The CDR3 DNA is TGCGCCAGCAGCTTGACAAACAATCACCAAGAGACCCAGTACTTC. This codes for CASSLTNNHQETQYF.

The V gene is TRBV3-1 (or the pseudogene TRBV3-2), the J gene TRBJ2-7; D gene unclear. The germline V and J ends were trimmed by 0 bases and 0 bases, with 9 bases remaining between them. CDR1 LGHDT and CDR2 YNNKEL come from the germline V gene (reference sequence). The CDR3 runs to 15 residues. The CDR3 nucleotides read TGTGCCAGCAGCCAAGATCTGAAGAGCTCCTACGAGCAGTACTTC. Amino acid sequence: CASSQDLKSSYEQYF.

V usage is TRBV5-1 and J usage is TRBJ2-7; D is ambiguous. This CDR3 has 13 amino acids. Trimming stripped 0 bases from V and 3 bases from J, with 7 bases between. In germline, CDR1 is SGHRS, CDR2 YFSETQ. The CDR3 sequence: CASSLVSNYEQYF. CDR3 coding DNA: TGCGCCAGCAGCTTGGTTTCCAACTACGAGCAGTACTTC.

The CDR3 is CASSLAPGGFYEQYF. CDR3 DNA: TGCGCCAGCAGCTTGGCCCCCGGGGGGTTTTACGAGCAGTACTTC. The V gene is TRBV5-1, the J gene TRBJ2-7; 7 bases match TRBD2. The length of the CDR3 is 15 residues. Germline V gives CDR1 SGHRS, CDR2 YFSETQ. The V and J ends lost 0 bases and 4 bases, in that order; junction bases with no gene match: 7.

This rearrangement joins TRBV12-3 or TRBV12-4 to TRBJ1-4; D may be TRBD1 (6 bases). The CDR3 sequence is 12 residues long. V lost 6 bases and J lost 8, with 10 bases in between. DNA of the CDR3: TGTGCCAGCAGCCAGGGGCTCGAAAAACTGTTTTTT. This sequence encodes CASSQGLEKLFF.

The V call is TRBV2, the J call TRBJ1-1; D uncertain. V lost 4 bases, J lost 7 bases, and 16 bases lay in between. The germline V gene has CDR1 SNHLY and CDR2 FYNNEI. The CDR3 contains 14 residues. CDR3 amino acids: CASSGRGSPFEAFF. The CDR3 nucleotides are TGTGCCAGCAGTGGGCGGGGAAGCCCTTTTGAAGCTTTCTTT.

The chain couples TRBV29-1 to TRBJ2-7; 7 nucleotides match TRBD1. The length of the CDR3 is 13 residues. The trim removed 5 bases at V and 3 bases at J, leaving 7 bases unmatched. Germline V gives CDR1 SQVTM, CDR2 ANQGSEA. The CDR3 coding sequence is TGCAGCGTTATACAACAGGGGAACTACGAGCAGTACTTC. Translated: CSVIQQGNYEQYF.

The chain links TRBV7-9 to TRBJ1-2, with 8 bases aligning to TRBD1. Per the germline V gene, CDR1 is SEHNR and CDR2 is FQNEAQ (reference sequence). This CDR3 region has 15 residues. The J segment lost 5 bases and the V segment lost 0 bases, leaving 5 bases of the junction unmatched. CDR3 sequence reads: CASSLAAGGAYGYTF. CDR3 DNA sequence: TGTGCCAGCAGCTTAGCTGCAGGGGGCGCATATGGCTACACCTTC.

The chain combines TRBV7-2 with TRBJ2-1; 13 bases match TRBD2. V shed 4 bases, J shed 6 bases, and the junction held 3 bases outside the gene matches. The germline V gene encodes CDR1 SGHTA and CDR2 FQGNSA. CDR3 length equals 15 residues. The CDR3 region has the DNA TGTGCCAGCAGCTCAGGACTAGCGGGGGTCAATGAGCAGTTCTTC. Translating it yields CASSSGLAGVNEQFF.

The CDR3 region has the DNA TGTGCTAGTGGTTTGGTACTAATCCCCGCCACGGGTTCGAACACTGAAGCTTTCTTT. The encoded protein is CASGLVLIPATGSNTEAFF. J is TRBJ1-1 and V is TRBV12-5; D gene uncertain. This CDR3 has 19 amino acids. The V end was cut by 0 bases, the J end by 1 base, with 21 bases between. Germline V CDR1 and CDR2: LGHNT, FRNRAP.

This clone was counted once. The chain couples TRBV11-2 to TRBJ2-1; D gene ambiguous. CDR1 and CDR2 (germline): SGHAT, FQNNGV. V lost 5 bases and J 0 bases, leaving 14 bases between the germline ends. The CDR3 spans 16 residues. The CDR3 here is CASSPEARSSYNEQFF. As DNA, the CDR3 is TGTGCCAGCAGCCCGGAAGCGAGAAGCTCCTACAATGAGCAGTTCTTC.

This chain connects TRBV27 to TRBJ2-7, with a weak D call TRBD1 (6 bases). The V and J ends lost 5 bases and 2 bases respectively, with 13 bases between them. Germline V gene sequence: CDR1 MNHEY, CDR2 SMNVEV (reference sequence). CDR3 size: 14 residues. The CDR3 reads CASSPSDRTYEQYF. The CDR3 nucleotides are TGTGCCAGCAGTCCATCTGACAGGACCTACGAGCAGTACTTC.

The rearrangement uses TRBV10-3 and TRBJ2-7; possible D gene TRBD1, 7 bases. This CDR3 region has 14 residues. V dropped 3 bases and J dropped 4 bases, with 13 bases sitting between them. Germline V CDR1 and CDR2: ENHRY, SYGVKD. Here the CDR3 reads CAISERTGLYEQYF. CDR3 coding DNA: TGTGCCATCAGTGAACGGACAGGACTATACGAGCAGTACTTC.

This clone was detected only a few times. CDR3 loop: CASSARGQLNYGYTF. The CDR3 DNA reads TGCGCCAGCAGCGCCCGGGGACAGCTTAACTATGGCTACACCTTC. The chain uses TRBV5-1 and TRBJ1-2; 7 bases align to TRBD1. Germline V CDR1 and CDR2: SGHRS, YFSETQ. V trimming: 4 bases; J trimming: 1 base; junction bases outside the gene matches: 7. CDR3 length equals 15 residues.

The DNA for the CDR3 is TGTGCCAGCAGCCCCGCGGGGTGGCTGGATGGCTACACCTTC. It encodes CASSPAGWLDGYTF. The gene calls are TRBV7-2 and TRBJ1-2; D gene unclear. V was cut by 5 bases and J by 6 bases, with 16 bases left in between. Germline V CDR1 and CDR2: SGHTA, FQGNSA. The CDR3 has 14 amino acids.

V gene TRBV6-6 combines with J gene TRBJ1-5; TRBD1 might be the D (6 bases). Trimming pared 7 bases from V and 8 bases from J, leaving 15 bases between. The germline V gene encodes CDR1 MNHNY and CDR2 SVGAGI (reference sequence). The CDR3 length is 13 residues. CDR3 nucleotide sequence: TGTGCCAGCAAGAAGGGGGGGCGCGAGCCCCAGCATTTT. The encoded protein is CASKKGGREPQHF.

The chain is built from TRBV15 and TRBJ1-4, with a possible D match to TRBD1 (5 bases). The ends were cut back, 0 bases at V and 1 base at J, with 6 bases in the middle. Germline CDR1 LNHNV, CDR2 YYDKDF (reference sequence). This CDR3 has 15 residues. The CDR3 reads CATSREQGTNEKLFF. Written as DNA, the CDR3 is TGTGCCACCAGCAGAGAGCAGGGAACTAATGAAAAACTGTTTTTT.